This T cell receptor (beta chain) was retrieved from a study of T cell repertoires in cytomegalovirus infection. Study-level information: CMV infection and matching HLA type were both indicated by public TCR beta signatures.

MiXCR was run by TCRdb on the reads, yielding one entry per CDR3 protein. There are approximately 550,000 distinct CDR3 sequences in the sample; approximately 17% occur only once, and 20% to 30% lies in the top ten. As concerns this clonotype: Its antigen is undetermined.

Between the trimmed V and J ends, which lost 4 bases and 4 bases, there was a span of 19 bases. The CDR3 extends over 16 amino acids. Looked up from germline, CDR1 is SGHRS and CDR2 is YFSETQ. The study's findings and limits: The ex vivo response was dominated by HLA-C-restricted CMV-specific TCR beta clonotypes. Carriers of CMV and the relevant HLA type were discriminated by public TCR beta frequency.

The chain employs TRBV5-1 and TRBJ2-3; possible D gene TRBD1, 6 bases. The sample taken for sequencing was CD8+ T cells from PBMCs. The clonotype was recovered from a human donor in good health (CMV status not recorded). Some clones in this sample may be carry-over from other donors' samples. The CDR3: CASSPGTTVGADTQYF. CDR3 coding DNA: TGCGCCAGCAGCCCCGGGACAACTGTGGGCGCAGATACGCAGTATTTT.